The next 24 T cell receptor beta chains were all read from a single sample in a study of T cell responses to AZD1222 COVID-19 vaccine. TCRdb keeps only in-frame clones here, not all; method: immunoSEQ multiplex PCR. Here the sample spans 100,000 to 140,000 clones, around 90% being singletons. The sample was peripheral blood, taken on day 0 of AZD1222 vaccination. The receptors derive from an adult in good health.

The chain couples TRBV29-1 to TRBJ2-5; weak D call: TRBD2 (6 bases). The CDR3 loop spans 14 amino acids. Trimming removed 3 bases from V and 4 bases from J, with 15 bases in between. The germline CDR1 and CDR2 sequences are SQVTM and ANQGSEA. The CDR3 loop is CSVEGLAVGETQYF. In nucleotides, the CDR3 is TGCAGCGTTGAGGGTTTAGCGGTTGGAGAGACCCAGTACTTC.

J is TRBJ1-6 and V is TRBV2; D may be TRBD1 (5 bases). The CDR3 has 14 residues. Trimming shortened V by 7 bases and J by 7 bases, and 14 bases separated the two germline ends. Germline CDR1 and CDR2: SNHLY and FYNNEI. CDR3 sequence (DNA): TGTGCCAGCATGAGAAGGGGCCCCAATTCACCCCTCCACTTT. Its translation: CASMRRGPNSPLHF.

This chain links TRBV7-2 with TRBJ1-2; D perhaps matches TRBD1 (6 bases). The CDR3 runs to 16 residues. Germline V CDR1 and CDR2: SGHTA, FQGNSA. V was trimmed by 2 bases and J by 5 bases, leaving 18 bases between them. The CDR3 sequence: CASSLPPGGARYGYTF. The DNA for the CDR3 is TGTGCCAGCAGCTTACCCCCCGGGGGGGCGCGTTATGGCTACACCTTC.

V and J are TRBV14 and TRBJ1-2; D is unresolved. Germline-derived CDR1 and CDR2 are SGHDN and FVKESK. CDR3 length equals 12 residues. V dropped 0 bases and J dropped 8 bases, with 7 bases sitting between them. CDR3 sequence (DNA): TGTGCCAGCAGCCAAGATCGCGGCGGCTACACCTTC. Translated, it gives CASSQDRGGYTF.

The chain recombines TRBV18 with TRBJ1-1, with D unclear. Germline V gives CDR1 KGHSH, CDR2 LQKENI. V was shortened by 0 bases and J by 1 base, with 6 bases between the two germline ends. The CDR3 loop spans 14 amino acids. The CDR3 nucleotides read TGTGCCAGCTCACCACCTTCGGGGAACACTGAAGCTTTCTTT. This encodes CASSPPSGNTEAFF.

The chain joins TRBV11-3 to TRBJ1-2, with TRBD1 as a possible D gene (5 bases). There are 12 residues in the CDR3. With 10 bases removed from V and 5 bases from J, the gap between germline ends came to 14 bases. Looked up from germline, CDR1 is SGHNT and CDR2 is YENEEA. The chain's CDR3 is CAKQDIEYGYTF. DNA of the CDR3: TGTGCCAAGCAGGACATTGAGTATGGCTACACCTTC.

In nucleotides, the CDR3 is TGCGCCAGCAGTCCGCCGGGGACAGGGAGTGGCTACACCTTC. Translated, it gives CASSPPGTGSGYTF. The V and J genes are TRBV5-1 and TRBJ1-2, with 9 bases fitting TRBD1. J gave up 7 bases and V 5 bases, and 9 bases lay outside the gene matches. CDR1 is SGHRS and CDR2 is YFSETQ in the germline V gene. This CDR3 contains 14 residues.

The CDR3 bases are TGTGCCAGCAGTGAACCTGGTGCCATCCAGGCACACGAGCAGTACTTC. Amino acid sequence: CASSEPGAIQAHEQYF. The genes are TRBV6-1 and TRBJ2-7; D remains ambiguous. The germline V gene encodes CDR1 MNHNS and CDR2 SASEGT. The V end was cut by 2 bases, the J end by 5 bases, with 19 bases between. This CDR3 region has 16 residues.

The V and J genes are TRBV9 and TRBJ2-2; 10 nucleotides match TRBD2. Per the germline V gene, CDR1 is SGDLS and CDR2 is YYNGEE. This CDR3 comprises 18 residues. J was trimmed by 0 bases and V by 0 bases; bases with no gene match: 5. The chain's CDR3 is CASSVEGSGGSNTGELFF. CDR3 DNA: TGTGCCAGCAGCGTAGAGGGTAGCGGGGGGTCGAACACCGGGGAGCTGTTTTTT.

In its sample, this clone was seen a few times. The CDR3 region has the DNA TGTGCCAGCAGTTACGCCATTTCACCCCTCCACTTT. Translating it yields CASSYAISPLHF. The chain links TRBV6-2 or TRBV6-3 to TRBJ1-6; D unresolved. Germline CDR1 and CDR2: MNHEY and SVGEGT. The CDR3 spans 12 residues. Trimming left V 2 bases short and J 9 bases short, with 5 bases between.

V is TRBV7-9 and J is TRBJ2-5, with D perhaps TRBD1 or TRBD2 (6 bases each). CDR3 size: 18 residues. CDR1 and CDR2 (germline): SEHNR, FQNEAQ (reference sequence). V was shortened by 4 bases and J by 5 bases, with 26 bases between the two germline ends. The CDR3, as DNA: TGTGCCAGCAGCTCCCCAAAGGGGGGCGGCTTCATTACCGAGACCCAGTACTTC. This sequence encodes CASSSPKGGGFITETQYF.

This sequence joins TRBV2 and TRBJ2-1; 9 bases map to TRBD2. Germline-derived CDR1 and CDR2 are SNHLY and FYNNEI. J was trimmed by 5 bases and V by 7 bases; bases with no gene match: 9. The CDR3 totals 15 residues. CDR3 DNA: TGTGCCAGCAAACCGGGACTAGCCGGGGACAATGAGCAGTTCTTC. Residues: CASKPGLAGDNEQFF.

This sequence joins TRBV10-2 and TRBJ1-1; perhaps TRBD1 as D (5 bases). Germline lookup yields CDR1 WSHSY and CDR2 SAAADI. CDR3 length: 13 amino acids. The V gene lost 9 bases and the J gene lost 5 bases, with 16 bases spanning the gap. CDR3: CASREGRFTEAFF. CDR3 coding DNA: TGCGCCAGTCGCGAGGGGAGGTTTACTGAAGCTTTCTTT.

The chain recombines TRBV6-5 with TRBJ1-3, with D possibly matching TRBD1 (6 bases). Deletions cut 8 bases from V and 0 bases from J, with 14 bases between. The CDR3 loop spans 15 amino acids. Germline V gives CDR1 MNHEY, CDR2 SVGAGI. CDR3 sequence: CASRTTGTSGNTIYF. DNA for the CDR3: TGTGCCAGCCGGACGACAGGCACCTCTGGAAACACCATATATTTT.

The chain combines TRBV14 with TRBJ2-7, with 11 bases that match TRBD2. Germline trimming cut 4 bases from V and 0 bases from J; bases unmatched to any gene: 11. This CDR3 has 18 amino acids. Germline lookup yields CDR1 SGHDN and CDR2 FVKESK. The CDR3 DNA reads TGTGCCAGCAGCCCCCTCGTAGTAGCGGGGGGGCACTCCTACGAGCAGTACTTC. Residues: CASSPLVVAGGHSYEQYF.

To note about this clone: One end of the junction is discordant with germline, which a read error may explain. The chain uses TRBV19 and TRBJ1-5; 8 bases are a match to TRBD1. Looked up from germline, CDR1 is LNHDA and CDR2 is SQIVND (reference sequence). The CDR3 length is 12 residues. The CDR3 DNA reads TGTGCCAGTAGTATAGGGACAGGGTCTAGGGATTTT. Amino acids: CASSIGTGSRDF.

The chain joins TRBV5-8 to TRBJ1-1; D not resolved. The V end lost 1 base, the J end lost 4 bases, and 5 bases lay between the germline ends. Germline loops: CDR1 SGHTS, CDR2 YDEGEE. CDR3 size: 12 residues. This CDR3 reads CASSLRSTEAFF. CDR3 nucleotides: TGTGCCAGCAGCTTGAGGAGCACTGAAGCTTTCTTT.

The CDR3 protein is CASSGGGATKNIQYF. CDR3 DNA: TGTGCCAGCTCAGGAGGGGGCGCAACCAAAAACATTCAGTACTTC. The gene calls are TRBV18 and TRBJ2-4; D possibly corresponds to TRBD1 (7 bases). There are 15 residues in the CDR3. The germline V gene encodes CDR1 KGHSH and CDR2 LQKENI. Trimming took off 5 bases at V and 2 bases at J, with 13 bases between the two ends.

In nucleotides, the CDR3 is TGTGCCAGCAGTCCCCCCGTGGACACTGAAGCTTTCTTT. It codes for CASSPPVDTEAFF. The V gene is TRBV9, the J gene TRBJ1-1, with D unclear. CDR1 and CDR2 from the germline V gene are SGDLS and YYNGEE. The CDR3 is made up of 13 amino acids. V lost 5 bases, J lost 3 bases, and 11 bases lay in between.

V gene TRBV5-1 combines with J gene TRBJ1-4, with 7 bases that match TRBD1. CDR3 length: 16 amino acids. The germline V gene has CDR1 SGHRS and CDR2 YFSETQ. V shed 1 base and J 4 bases; nucleotides not matched to a gene: 7. The chain's CDR3 is CASSLTGGQNNEKLFF. CDR3 coding DNA: TGCGCCAGCAGCTTGACCGGGGGACAGAATAATGAAAAACTGTTTTTT.

The chain combines TRBV4-1 with TRBJ1-4; 7 positions match TRBD1. The CDR3 is 15 amino acids. V shed 1 base and J 4 bases; nucleotides not matched to a gene: 3. Germline V lookup: CDR1 MGHRA, CDR2 YSYEKL. This chain's CDR3 is CASSQVGTDNEKLFF. Written as DNA, the CDR3 is TGCGCCAGCAGCCAAGTGGGGACAGATAATGAAAAACTGTTTTTT.

This chain uses TRBV29-1 with TRBJ2-1, with D perhaps TRBD1 or TRBD2 (5 bases each). CDR1 and CDR2 (germline): SQVTM, ANQGSEA. The V and J ends lost 4 bases and 7 bases respectively, with 26 bases between them. The CDR3 length is 17 residues. DNA of the CDR3: TGCAGCGTTGCGCCCCAAGTTGGTACCGGGACCACGAATGAGCAGTTCTTC. It codes for CSVAPQVGTGTTNEQFF.

The rearrangement joins TRBV7-2 to TRBJ2-3; 10 bases match TRBD2. V lost 4 bases, J lost 2 bases, and 6 bases stayed unmatched. This CDR3 is built from 16 residues. CDR1 is SGHTA, CDR2 FQGNSA, per germline. CDR3 amino acids: CASSSTSGGDTDTQYF. CDR3 nucleotide sequence: TGTGCCAGCAGCTCGACCAGCGGGGGGGACACAGATACGCAGTATTTT.

V gene TRBV2 combines with J gene TRBJ1-4; a possible D gene is TRBD1 (6 bases). CDR3 length: 14 amino acids. The V gene lost 7 bases and the J gene lost 8 bases, with 17 bases spanning the gap. Germline CDR1 is SNHLY and CDR2 is FYNNEI. The CDR3 bases are TGTGCCAGCAAGAGGACAGCACAAAGGGAAAAACTGTTTTTT. Encoded protein: CASKRTAQREKLFF.